This T cell receptor beta chain was captured by sequencing in a study of T cell repertoires in aging, cancer and after chemotherapy. Whole-study context: Patients with chronic lymphocytic leukemia were sampled before and after fludarabine- or bendamustine-based chemotherapy.

Multiplex touch-down PCR with TRB-A/B primers amplified rearranged V-D-J TRB sequences. TCRdb analysed the multiplex PCR reads with MiXCR anew, one entry per CDR3 protein. This table holds 1,500 to 2,000 distinct CDR3 sequences, over 45% found once. Remarks on this clonotype: Its cognate antigen is unknown.

The study, taken as a whole, reports: Hematological cancer patients had lymphoid organ infiltration that may impair thymic emigration or T cell expansion. Age-matched healthy donors had significantly more diverse, less clonal blood TCR repertoires than untreated cancer patients.

Peripheral blood genomic DNA, not sorted cells or RNA, was the template. V lost 7 bases, J lost 5 bases, and 12 bases lay in between. The CDR3 loop spans 12 amino acids. CDR1 and CDR2 (germline): MNHEY, SVGAGI. The V gene is TRBV6-5, the J gene TRBJ2-7, with a weak D call TRBD1 (5 bases). Sequenced: blood. The sequence was obtained from a human donor with a blood cancer. The CDR3 protein is CASKTGRDEQYF. CDR3 DNA: TGTGCCAGCAAAACCGGCAGGGACGAGCAGTACTTC.